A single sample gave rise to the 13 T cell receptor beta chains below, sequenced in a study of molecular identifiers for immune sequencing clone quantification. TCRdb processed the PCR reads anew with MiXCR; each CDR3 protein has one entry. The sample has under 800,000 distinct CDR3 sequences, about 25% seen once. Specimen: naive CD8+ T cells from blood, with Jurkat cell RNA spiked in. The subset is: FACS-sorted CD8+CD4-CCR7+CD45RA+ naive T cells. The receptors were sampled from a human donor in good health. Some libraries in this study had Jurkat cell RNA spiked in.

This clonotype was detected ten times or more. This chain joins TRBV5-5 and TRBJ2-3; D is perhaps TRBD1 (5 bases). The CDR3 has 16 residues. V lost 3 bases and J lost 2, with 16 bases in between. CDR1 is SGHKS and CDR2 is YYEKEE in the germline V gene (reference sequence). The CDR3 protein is CASSSQRQRSTDTQYF. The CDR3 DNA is TGTGCCAGCAGCTCACAAAGACAGAGATCCACAGATACGCAGTATTTT.

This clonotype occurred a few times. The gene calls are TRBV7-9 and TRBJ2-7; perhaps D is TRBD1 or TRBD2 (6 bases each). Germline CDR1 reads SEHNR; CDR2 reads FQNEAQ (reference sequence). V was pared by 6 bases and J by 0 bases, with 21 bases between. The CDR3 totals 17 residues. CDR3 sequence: CASRPTGSGRSSYEQYF. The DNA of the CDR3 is TGTGCCAGCAGACCCACAGGGAGCGGGCGAAGCTCCTACGAGCAGTACTTC.

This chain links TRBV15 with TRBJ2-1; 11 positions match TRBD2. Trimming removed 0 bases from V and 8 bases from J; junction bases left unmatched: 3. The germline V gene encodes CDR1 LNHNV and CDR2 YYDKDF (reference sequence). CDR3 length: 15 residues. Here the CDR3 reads CATSREASGRYEQFF. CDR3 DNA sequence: TGTGCCACCAGCAGAGAGGCTAGCGGGAGGTATGAGCAGTTCTTC.

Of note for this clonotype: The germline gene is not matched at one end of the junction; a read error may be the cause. CDR3 bases: TGTACCAGCAGTTTTACAGGCAGGGAGACCCAGTACTTC. Its protein product is CTSSFTGRETQYF. The chain recombines TRBV27 with TRBJ2-5, with a tentative D call TRBD1 (5 bases). Per the germline V gene, CDR1 is MNHEY and CDR2 is SMNVEV (reference sequence). The CDR3 is made up of 13 amino acids.

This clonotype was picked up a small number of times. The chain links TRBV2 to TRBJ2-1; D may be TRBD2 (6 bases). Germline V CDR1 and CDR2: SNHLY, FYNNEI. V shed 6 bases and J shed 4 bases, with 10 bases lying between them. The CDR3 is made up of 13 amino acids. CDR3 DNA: TGTGCCAGCAGCACTCGGGAGTACAATGAGCAGTTCTTC. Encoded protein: CASSTREYNEQFF. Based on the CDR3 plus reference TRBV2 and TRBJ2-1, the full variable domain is EPEVTQTPSHQVTQMGQEVILRCVPISNHLYFYWYRQILGQKVEFLVSFYNNEISEKSEIFDDQFSVERPDGSNFTLKIRSTKLEDSAMYFCASSTREYNEQFFGPGTRLTVL.

CDR3 sequence reads: CASSVVPDRADLSYGYTF. The CDR3, as DNA: TGTGCCAGCAGCGTAGTTCCCGACAGGGCGGATTTGTCCTATGGCTACACCTTC. This chain joins TRBV9 and TRBJ1-2; 7 bases map to TRBD1. CDR1 and CDR2 from the germline V gene are SGDLS and YYNGEE. The CDR3 has 18 residues. V gave up 0 bases and J gave up 4 bases; unmatched junction bases: 15.

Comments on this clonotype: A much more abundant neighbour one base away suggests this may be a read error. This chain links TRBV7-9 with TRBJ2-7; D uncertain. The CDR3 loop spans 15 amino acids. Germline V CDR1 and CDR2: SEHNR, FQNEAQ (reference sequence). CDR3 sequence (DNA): TGTGCCAGCAGCCCGCAAGAGGCTTACTCCTACGGGCAGTACTTC. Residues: CASSPQEAYSYGQYF.

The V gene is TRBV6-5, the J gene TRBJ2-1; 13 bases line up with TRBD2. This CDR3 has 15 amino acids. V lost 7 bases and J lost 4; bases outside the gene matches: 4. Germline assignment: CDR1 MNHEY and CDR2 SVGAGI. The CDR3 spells CASKPLAGGYNEQFF. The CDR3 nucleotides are TGTGCCAGCAAACCACTAGCGGGAGGGTACAATGAGCAGTTCTTC.

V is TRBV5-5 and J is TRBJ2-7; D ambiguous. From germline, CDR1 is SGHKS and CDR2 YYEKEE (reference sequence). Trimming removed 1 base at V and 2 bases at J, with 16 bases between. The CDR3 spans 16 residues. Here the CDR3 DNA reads TGTGCCAGCAGCTTGAGAGTTTCAATCCCCCCCTACGAGCAGTACTTC. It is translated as CASSLRVSIPPYEQYF.

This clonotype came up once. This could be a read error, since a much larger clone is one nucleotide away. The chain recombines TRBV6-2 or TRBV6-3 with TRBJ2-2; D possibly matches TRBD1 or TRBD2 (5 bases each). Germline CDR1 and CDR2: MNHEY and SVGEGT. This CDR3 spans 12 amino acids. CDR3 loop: CASRGWTGALFF. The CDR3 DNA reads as TGTGCCAGCAGGGGTTGGACCGGGGCGCTGTTTTTT.

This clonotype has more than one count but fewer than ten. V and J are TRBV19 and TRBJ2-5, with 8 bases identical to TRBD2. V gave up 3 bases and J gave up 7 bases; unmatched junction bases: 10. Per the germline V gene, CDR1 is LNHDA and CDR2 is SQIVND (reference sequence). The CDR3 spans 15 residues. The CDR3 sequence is CASSMGTRGPTTQYF. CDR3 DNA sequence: TGTGCCAGTAGTATGGGGACTAGAGGGCCAACGACCCAGTACTTC.

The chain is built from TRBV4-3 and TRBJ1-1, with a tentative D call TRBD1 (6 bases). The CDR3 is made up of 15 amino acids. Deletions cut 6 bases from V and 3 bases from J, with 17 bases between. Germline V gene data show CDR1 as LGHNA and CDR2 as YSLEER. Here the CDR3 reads CASRQGSGTDTEAFF. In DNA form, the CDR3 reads TGCGCCAGCAGGCAGGGGTCCGGGACCGACACTGAAGCTTTCTTT.

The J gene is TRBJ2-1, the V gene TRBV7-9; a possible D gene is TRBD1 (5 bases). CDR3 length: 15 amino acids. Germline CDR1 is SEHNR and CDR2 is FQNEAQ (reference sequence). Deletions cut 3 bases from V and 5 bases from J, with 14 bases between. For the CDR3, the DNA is TGTGCCAGCAGCTTCCCCCTGACAGACGACAATGAGCAGTTCTTC. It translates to CASSFPLTDDNEQFF.